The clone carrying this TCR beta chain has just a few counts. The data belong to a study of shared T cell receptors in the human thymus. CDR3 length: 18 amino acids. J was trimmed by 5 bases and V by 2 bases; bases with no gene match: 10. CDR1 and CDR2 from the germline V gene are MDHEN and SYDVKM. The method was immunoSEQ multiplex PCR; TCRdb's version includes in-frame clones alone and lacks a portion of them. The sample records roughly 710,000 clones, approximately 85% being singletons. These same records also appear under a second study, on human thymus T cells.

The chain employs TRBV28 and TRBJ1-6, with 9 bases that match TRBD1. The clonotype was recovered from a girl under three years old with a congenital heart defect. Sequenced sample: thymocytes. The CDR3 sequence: CASSLPYPGQGNNSPLHF. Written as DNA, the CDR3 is TGTGCCAGCAGTTTACCCTATCCTGGACAGGGGAATAATTCACCCCTCCACTTT.